These T cell receptor beta chains were read from a single sample in a study of blood T cell repertoires in COVID-19. Here immunoSEQ multiplex PCR was the method, and the copy in TCRdb shows in-frame clones only, minus some. The data show around 130,000 clones, with 80% to 90% seen just once and around 13% held by the top ten. The sample taken for sequencing was peripheral blood. Source of these receptors: a human donor in a cohort sampled during active COVID-19. CDR3s include the opening cysteine and the closing phenylalanine or tryptophan. The order of the fields is V gene, clone size, CDR3 length, J gene, D gene, CDR3 protein, CDR3 DNA. The D gene is left open where the match is weak. Clone size appears in some rows only: once, few, many, or a class for an expanded clone.

>TRBV18|-|17|TRBJ1-3|TRBD1
CASSPLRQGASGNTIYF
TGTGCCAGCTCACCGTTGCGACAGGGGGCTTCTGGAAACACCATATATTTT
>TRBV4-1|-|12|TRBJ1-2|-
CASSQGHGSYTF
TGCGCCAGCAGCCAAGGCCACGGGAGCTACACCTTC
>TRBV5-1|many|15|TRBJ2-5|-
CASSLQNTGQETQYF
TGCGCCAGCAGCTTGCAAAACACAGGACAAGAGACCCAGTACTTC
>TRBV6-5|-|15|TRBJ2-7|TRBD2
CASSQTAGGTYEQYF
TGTGCCAGCAGCCAAACGGCGGGGGGCACCTACGAGCAGTACTTC
>TRBV3-1/TRBV3-2|-|12|TRBJ1-2|-
CASSQDPGGYTF
TGTGCCAGCAGCCAAGACCCGGGGGGCTACACCTTC
>TRBV6-5|-|14|TRBJ1-4|-
CASEKNPQGMGLFF
TGTGCCAGCGAAAAAAACCCCCAGGGGATGGGACTGTTTTTT
>TRBV6-5|-|14|TRBJ1-2|-
CASSPGVANYGYTF
TGTGCCAGCAGCCCAGGGGTAGCTAACTATGGCTACACCTTC
>TRBV15|-|15|TRBJ1-2|-
CATSSYGAGGIGYTF
TGTGCCACCAGCAGCTATGGGGCGGGGGGGATCGGCTACACCTTC
>TRBV5-6|-|13|TRBJ1-5|TRBD1
CASSQGQEQPQHF
TGTGCCAGCAGCCAGGGACAGGAACAGCCCCAGCATTTT
>TRBV2|-|15|TRBJ1-6|-
CASSPDSPINSPLHF
TGTGCCAGCAGTCCGGACAGCCCGATTAATTCACCCCTCCACTTT
>TRBV13|-|15|TRBJ1-5|TRBD1
CASSSTDRTGQPQHF
TGTGCCAGCAGTTCTACGGACAGGACGGGTCAGCCCCAGCATTTT
>TRBV2|-|14|TRBJ2-7|-
CASSVAGGAYEQYF
TGTGCCAGCAGTGTAGCAGGGGGGGCCTACGAGCAGTACTTC
>TRBV4-1|-|20|TRBJ2-3|TRBD2
CASSQVGTSGGQGSTDTQYF
TGCGCCAGCAGCCAAGTGGGGACTAGCGGGGGGCAGGGAAGCACAGATACGCAGTATTTT
>TRBV11-3|-|14|TRBJ2-1|-
CASSPGQLYNEQFF
TGTGCCAGCAGCCCAGGGCAGCTGTACAATGAGCAGTTCTTC
>TRBV7-8|-|13|TRBJ1-1|TRBD1
CASTIGQGTEAFF
TGTGCCAGCACCATAGGACAGGGGACTGAAGCTTTCTTT
>TRBV5-1|-|14|TRBJ1-2|TRBD1
CASADRSTNYGYTF
TGCGCCAGCGCGGACAGGAGTACTAACTATGGCTACACCTTC
>TRBV5-1|-|14|TRBJ1-1|TRBD1
CASREQGANTEAFF
TGCGCCAGCAGGGAACAGGGGGCGAACACTGAAGCTTTCTTT
>TRBV5-1|-|13|TRBJ1-2|-
CASSLDRDYGYTF
TGCGCCAGCAGCTTGGACAGGGACTATGGCTACACCTTC
>TRBV18|-|15|TRBJ2-7|TRBD2
CASSPSGGAPYEQYF
TGTGCCAGCTCACCGAGCGGGGGGGCCCCCTACGAGCAGTACTTC
>TRBV27|-|13|TRBJ2-7|-
CASSRTGIYEQYF
TGTGCCAGCAGTCGGACCGGGATCTACGAGCAGTACTTC
>TRBV29-1|-|12|TRBJ2-7|-
CSVEDGVVEQYF
TGCAGCGTTGAAGACGGGGTGGTCGAGCAGTACTTC
>TRBV11-2|-|14|TRBJ2-7|-
CASTLSQGLYEQYF
TGTGCCAGCACCCTATCTCAGGGGCTTTACGAGCAGTACTTC
>TRBV3-1/TRBV3-2|-|15|TRBJ1-6|-
CASSQDLGRDSPLHF
TGTGCCAGCAGCCAAGATCTGGGGAGGGATTCACCCCTCCACTTT
>TRBV18|-|16|TRBJ2-3|TRBD2
CASSSLAGAETDTQYF
TGTGCCAGCTCATCGTTAGCGGGGGCTGAAACAGATACGCAGTATTTT
>TRBV3-1/TRBV3-2|-|14|TRBJ1-6|-
CASSQFDTNSPLHF
TGTGCCAGCAGCCAGTTCGACACTAATTCACCCCTCCACTTT
>TRBV2|-|12|TRBJ2-7|-
CASTSSRPEQYF
TGTGCCAGCACCTCTAGTAGGCCCGAGCAGTACTTC
>TRBV10-3|-|13|TRBJ1-4|-
CASQGNQGEKLFF
TGTGCCAGCCAGGGCAATCAGGGGGAAAAACTGTTTTTT
>TRBV6-4|-|14|TRBJ2-2|-
CASSEDSLTGELFF
TGTGCCAGCAGTGAGGACAGTCTCACCGGGGAGCTGTTTTTT
>TRBV30|once|13|TRBJ1-1|-
CAWSSAGNTEAFF
TGTGCCTGGAGTAGCGCGGGGAACACTGAAGCTTTCTTT
>TRBV18|-|15|TRBJ2-5|-
CASSRDRSLQETQYF
TGTGCCAGCTCACGCGACAGGTCCCTTCAAGAGACCCAGTACTTC
>TRBV27|-|17|TRBJ1-6|-
CASGSDDSLSYNSPLHF
TGTGCCAGCGGATCAGACGACTCCCTCTCCTATAATTCACCCCTCCACTTT
>TRBV19|-|16|TRBJ2-3|TRBD2
CASSMRGGGATDTQYF
TGTGCCAGTAGTATGCGGGGCGGGGGGGCCACAGATACGCAGTATTTT
>TRBV6-5|-|12|TRBJ1-1|-
CASSRPGTEAFF
TGTGCCAGCAGTCGCCCGGGGACTGAAGCTTTCTTT
>TRBV10-1|-|15|TRBJ2-1|TRBD1
CASSEGTGADNEQFF
TGCGCCAGCAGTGAGGGGACAGGGGCGGACAATGAGCAGTTCTTC
>TRBV5-4|-|16|TRBJ2-7|TRBD2
CASSSHGGTNFYEQYF
TGTGCCAGCAGCTCCCACGGAGGGACTAATTTCTACGAGCAGTACTTC
>TRBV5-6|-|14|TRBJ2-1|TRBD2
CASSLREAYNEQFF
TGTGCCAGCAGCCTCCGGGAGGCCTACAATGAGCAGTTCTTC
>TRBV6-5|-|13|TRBJ1-4|-
CASRGGVNEKLFF
TGTGCCAGCAGAGGGGGGGTTAATGAAAAACTGTTTTTT
>TRBV25-1|few|12|TRBJ1-6|-
CASRWANSPLHF
TGTGCCAGCAGATGGGCTAATTCACCCCTCCACTTT
>TRBV5-4|once|15|TRBJ2-5|TRBD2
CASSLKRGDQETQYF
TGTGCCAGCAGCTTAAAGCGGGGGGACCAAGAGACCCAGTACTTC
>TRBV6-6|few|15|TRBJ1-5|-
CASSYNVRSNQPQHF
TGTGCCAGCAGTTACAACGTCAGAAGCAATCAGCCCCAGCATTTT
>TRBV11-1|once|14|TRBJ1-2|-
CASSFALSGYGYTF
TGTGCCAGCAGCTTCGCACTCTCAGGTTATGGCTACACCTTC